One sample yielded the 29 T cell receptor beta chains listed below, sequenced in a study of blood T cell repertoires in COVID-19. The protocol was immunoSEQ multiplex PCR, while the TCRdb copy is restricted to in-frame clones and leaves out a portion. The table has some 330,000 clones, 70% to 90% seen once. The sequenced sample was peripheral blood. The receptors derive from a woman in her forties or fifties with active or convalescent COVID-19.

This clone was observed a few times. The V gene is TRBV6-5, the J gene TRBJ1-5, with D tentatively TRBD1 (5 bases). Trimming cost V 8 bases and J 6 bases, with 17 bases left between them. Germline assignment: CDR1 MNHEY and CDR2 SVGAGI. CDR3 length: 14 amino acids. CDR3 coding DNA: TGTGCCAGCCGGGTTGCGCGGGGCGGTCAGCCCCAGCATTTT. It specifies CASRVARGGQPQHF.

V gene TRBV27 combines with J gene TRBJ1-1; 9 bases line up with TRBD1. The CDR3 runs to 15 residues. The trim removed 2 bases at V and 1 base at J, leaving 2 bases unmatched. Germline-derived CDR1 and CDR2 are MNHEY and SMNVEV (reference sequence). DNA for the CDR3: TGTGCCAGCAGTTTAACAGGGGGCCAGAACACTGAAGCTTTCTTT. Its translation is CASSLTGGQNTEAFF.

This clone showed up just a few times. This chain joins TRBV27 and TRBJ1-2; 7 nucleotides agree with TRBD1. The CDR3 loop spans 14 amino acids. Germline V gene sequence: CDR1 MNHEY, CDR2 SMNVEV (reference sequence). Trimming took 6 bases from V and 4 from J; bases not matched to a gene: 8. In DNA, the CDR3 is TGTGCCAGCAGGGAGACAGGGCCCAGCTATGGCTACACCTTC. Its protein is CASRETGPSYGYTF.

The rearrangement uses TRBV9 and TRBJ2-5; D may be TRBD2 (5 bases). The length of the CDR3 is 13 residues. The V end lost 0 bases, the J end lost 4 bases, and 7 bases lay between the germline ends. The germline CDR1 and CDR2 sequences are SGDLS and YYNGEE. The CDR3 region has the DNA TGTGCCAGCAGCGTAGGGCTAGCAGAGACCCAGTACTTC. The encoded protein is CASSVGLAETQYF.

The genes are TRBV5-1 and TRBJ2-7, with TRBD2 identical over 10 bases. The V segment lost 0 bases and the J segment 2 bases; nucleotides outside the gene matches: 8. Per germline, CDR1 SGHRS and CDR2 YFSETQ. The CDR3 spans 17 residues. DNA of the CDR3: TGCGCCAGCAGCTTGGCTTCTAGCGGGAGTTCAACCTACGAGCAGTACTTC. It encodes CASSLASSGSSTYEQYF.

The chain recombines TRBV11-2 with TRBJ2-1; TRBD2 aligns across 7 bases. Germline V gives CDR1 SGHAT, CDR2 FQNNGV. The ends lost 3 bases at V and 0 bases at J; junction bases unmatched: 11. The CDR3 length is 18 residues. Here the CDR3 DNA reads TGTGCCAGCAGCTTGGGCCTAGGTGGGAGGGGCTCCTACAATGAGCAGTTCTTC. This translates into CASSLGLGGRGSYNEQFF.

The chain links TRBV4-3 to TRBJ2-1, with 10 bases aligning to TRBD2. V lost 5 bases, J lost 3 bases, and 7 bases stayed unmatched. Germline V gene sequence: CDR1 LGHNA, CDR2 YSLEER. The CDR3 consists of 16 residues. In DNA, the CDR3 is TGCGCCAGCAGCAAACGACTAGCGGGCGACTACAATGAGCAGTTCTTC. It specifies CASSKRLAGDYNEQFF.

The chain links TRBV25-1 to TRBJ1-2; tentatively, D is TRBD1 (6 bases). There are 16 residues in the CDR3. Trimming pared 3 bases from V and 4 bases from J, leaving 18 bases between. The germline V gene encodes CDR1 MGHDK and CDR2 SYGVNS. In DNA form, the CDR3 reads TGTGCCAGCAGTGACCCGAAACAGGGTAGTAGCTATGGCTACACCTTC. Its protein product is CASSDPKQGSSYGYTF.

This chain links TRBV24-1 with TRBJ2-7; TRBD1 matches 9 bases. V lost 4 bases and J lost 9; bases outside the gene matches: 6. CDR3 length: 13 residues. Germline V lookup: CDR1 KGHDR, CDR2 SFDVKD. The chain's CDR3 is CATSENRGRLQYF. In DNA, the CDR3 is TGTGCCACCAGTGAGAACAGGGGGCGCTTGCAGTACTTC.

A word on this clone: Other DNA sequences in this sample translate to the same CDR3. V gene TRBV11-2 combines with J gene TRBJ2-7; tentative D call: TRBD1 (6 bases). The CDR3 is 14 amino acids. Germline-derived CDR1 and CDR2 are SGHAT and FQNNGV. The V end was cut by 1 base, the J end by 3 bases, with 10 bases between. CDR3 residues: CASSLGRGLYEQYF. The CDR3 coding sequence is TGTGCCAGCAGCTTAGGCAGGGGCCTCTACGAGCAGTACTTC.

This clone appeared a single time. The chain combines TRBV11-2 with TRBJ1-2; D gene unclear. The V gene lost 6 bases and the J gene lost 8 bases, with 25 bases spanning the gap. In germline, CDR1 is SGHAT, CDR2 FQNNGV. The CDR3 is made up of 16 amino acids. The CDR3, as DNA: TGTGCCAGCAGACCAAAGAGTGGAGGAGCGGTACGGGGCTACACCTTC. Translated, it gives CASRPKSGGAVRGYTF.

V usage is TRBV6-2 or TRBV6-3 and J usage is TRBJ2-3, with D possibly being TRBD1 (8 bases). The CDR3 has 16 amino acids. Germline V gene data show CDR1 as MNHEY and CDR2 as SVGEGT. V gave up 4 bases and J gave up 1 base, with 15 bases separating them. CDR3 nucleotide sequence: TGTGCCAGCAGTTGGACAGGGAGGGTAGGCACAGATACGCAGTATTTT. Protein product: CASSWTGRVGTDTQYF.

This rearrangement joins TRBV6-2 or TRBV6-3 to TRBJ2-3; D gene uncertain. The germline V and J ends were trimmed by 5 bases and 6 bases, with 9 bases remaining between them. This CDR3 contains 12 residues. Germline CDR1 and CDR2: MNHEY and SVGEGT. CDR3 loop: CASSLPPDTQYF. In DNA, the CDR3 is TGTGCCAGCAGTCTCCCCCCGGATACGCAGTATTTT.

Worth noting for this clone: One junction end does not reproduce the germline sequence, and a read error may be involved. V and J are TRBV2 and TRBJ1-1; no definite D call. Germline assignment: CDR1 SNHLY and CDR2 FYNNEI. The CDR3 is 14 residues long. The CDR3 sequence is CASREVTANTEAFF. For the CDR3, the DNA is TGTGCCAGCAGGGAAGTCACTGCTAACACTGAAGCTTTCTTT.

The chain has TRBV9 and TRBJ2-3; 7 bases are shared with TRBD2. The CDR3 is made up of 14 amino acids. Per germline, CDR1 SGDLS and CDR2 YYNGEE. J gave up 0 bases and V 4 bases, and 2 bases lay outside the gene matches. The CDR3 DNA sequence: TGTGCCAGCAGCAGGGACTATAGCACAGATACGCAGTATTTT. This translates into CASSRDYSTDTQYF.

This chain connects TRBV7-2 to TRBJ1-2, with D unresolved. This CDR3 is 13 amino acids long. The germline gives CDR1 SGHTA, CDR2 FQGNSA. V lost 5 bases, J lost 8 bases, and 15 bases lay in between. CDR3: CASSPEVGGGYTF. Written as DNA, the CDR3 is TGTGCCAGCAGCCCGGAGGTAGGCGGCGGCTACACCTTC.

CDR3 protein: CSGRQGNTEAFF. DNA of the CDR3: TGCAGCGGCCGACAGGGGAACACTGAAGCTTTCTTT. The chain recombines TRBV29-1 with TRBJ1-1; 7 bases line up with TRBD1. Germline CDR1 reads SQVTM; CDR2 reads ANQGSEA. Losses at the gene ends were 7 bases for V and 1 base for J; bases not matched to a gene: 3. The length of the CDR3 is 12 residues.

J is TRBJ2-1 and V is TRBV6-2 or TRBV6-3; maybe TRBD2 (5 bases). This CDR3 is 11 amino acids long. The germline V gene has CDR1 MNHEY and CDR2 SVGEGT. Trimming shortened V by 4 bases and J by 10 bases, and 8 bases separated the two germline ends. Here the CDR3 DNA reads TGTGCCAGCAGTTTCGGGGTCGAGCAGTTCTTC. Translated: CASSFGVEQFF.

The chain has TRBV24-1 and TRBJ1-1; D unresolved. V was shortened by 2 bases and J by 1 base, with 7 bases between the two germline ends. Germline CDR1 is KGHDR and CDR2 is SFDVKD. The CDR3 covers 14 residues. The CDR3 protein is CATSDSTWNTEAFF. The CDR3 DNA reads as TGTGCCACCAGTGATTCTACCTGGAACACTGAAGCTTTCTTT.

V gene TRBV13 combines with J gene TRBJ2-7; 9 bases line up with TRBD2. Germline values: CDR1 PRHDT, CDR2 FYEKMQ (reference sequence). V dropped 6 bases and J dropped 3; count of bases not matched to a gene: 6. The CDR3 loop spans 14 amino acids. The CDR3 coding sequence is TGTGCCAGCAGGGTTAGCGGGGGTGTCTACGAGCAGTACTTC. Its protein is CASRVSGGVYEQYF.

This clone was detected only once. J is TRBJ2-1 and V is TRBV19, with unresolved D. The CDR3 contains 15 residues. Germline values: CDR1 LNHDA, CDR2 SQIVND (reference sequence). The ends were cut back, 3 bases at V and 4 bases at J, with 13 bases in the middle. The CDR3 DNA reads TGTGCCAGTAGTATCACCTCAGTCCGATACAATGAGCAGTTCTTC. As protein: CASSITSVRYNEQFF.

This sequence joins TRBV19 and TRBJ2-3; D not certain. The CDR3 is 14 amino acids. Germline CDR1 is LNHDA and CDR2 is SQIVND (reference sequence). V lost 4 bases and J lost 6, with 14 bases in between. The CDR3 DNA reads as TGTGCCAGTAGTACCCGATCCTTTGCGGATACGCAGTATTTT. It yields the protein CASSTRSFADTQYF.

V and J are TRBV30 and TRBJ2-7, with a weak D call TRBD1 (5 bases). CDR1 is GTSNPN and CDR2 is SVGIG in the germline V gene (reference sequence). V was pared by 1 base and J by 5 bases, with 9 bases between. The CDR3 is 12 residues long. The CDR3 loop reads CAWSAGSDEQYF. The CDR3 bases are TGTGCCTGGAGTGCAGGGTCCGACGAGCAGTACTTC. Full variable domain (missing parts from reference TRBV30 and TRBJ2-7): SQTIHQWPATLVQPVGSPLSLECTVEGTSNPNLYWYRQAAGRGLQLLFYSVGIGQISSEVPQNLSASRPQDRQFILSSKKLLLSDSGFYLCAWSAGSDEQYFGPGTRLTVT.

V is TRBV6-2 or TRBV6-3 and J is TRBJ2-1, with 7 bases aligning to TRBD2. J was trimmed by 3 bases and V by 5 bases; bases with no gene match: 7. The CDR3 is made up of 15 amino acids. Germline V lookup: CDR1 MNHEY, CDR2 SVGEGT. In nucleotides, the CDR3 is TGTGCCAGCAGTCGGTCTAGCGGAGTCTACAATGAGCAGTTCTTC. Encoded protein: CASSRSSGVYNEQFF.

This chain joins TRBV7-8 and TRBJ1-5, with D perhaps TRBD1 (5 bases). In germline, CDR1 is SGHVS, CDR2 FQNEAQ. The V end was cut by 1 base, the J end by 6 bases, with 25 bases between. This CDR3 is built from 19 residues. This chain's CDR3 is CASSLGGEGSLSRVQPQHF. CDR3 sequence (DNA): TGTGCCAGCAGCTTAGGGGGGGAGGGGTCTCTCAGCAGGGTTCAGCCCCAGCATTTT. The entire variable domain, with the rest obtained from reference TRBV7-8 and TRBJ1-5, is as follows: GAGVSQSPRYKVAKRGQDVALRCDPISGHVSLFWYQQALGQGPEFLTYFQNEAQLDKSGLPSDRFFAERPEGSVSTLKIQRTQQEDSAVYLCASSLGGEGSLSRVQPQHFGDGTRLSIL.

This clone was picked up a small number of times. The chain recombines TRBV7-3 with TRBJ1-3, with 7 bases that match TRBD1. Losses at the gene ends were 5 bases for V and 4 bases for J; bases not matched to a gene: 8. This CDR3 has 15 amino acids. Germline V gene sequence: CDR1 SGHTA, CDR2 FQGTGA. CDR3: CASSRQGSPGNTIYF. The CDR3 DNA is TGTGCCAGCAGCCGACAGGGTTCTCCGGGAAACACCATATATTTT.

This chain joins TRBV6-5 and TRBJ1-3, with 9 bases that match TRBD1. Losses at the gene ends were 0 bases for V and 1 base for J; bases not matched to a gene: 1. Germline V gene lookup returns CDR1 MNHEY and CDR2 SVGAGI. The CDR3 contains 16 residues. CDR3 sequence reads: CASSYSGTGSGNTIYF. CDR3 in DNA: TGTGCCAGCAGTTACTCGGGGACAGGGTCTGGAAACACCATATATTTT.

The rearrangement links TRBV5-1 to TRBJ2-3; 10 bases align to TRBD2. Germline CDR1 is SGHRS and CDR2 is YFSETQ. This CDR3 has 15 amino acids. J lost 5 bases, V lost 4 bases, and 7 bases had no gene match. The chain's CDR3 is CASSNSGGRGDTQYF. In nucleotides, the CDR3 is TGCGCCAGCAGCAATAGCGGGGGGCGGGGAGATACGCAGTATTTT.

The V and J genes are TRBV18 and TRBJ1-3; 8 positions match TRBD1. V shed 2 bases and J 4 bases; nucleotides not matched to a gene: 4. The germline V gene has CDR1 KGHSH and CDR2 LQKENI. This CDR3 has 15 amino acids. CDR3 protein: CASSPGQGRGNTIYF. The CDR3, as DNA: TGTGCCAGCTCACCAGGACAGGGACGAGGAAACACCATATATTTT.